A selection of T cell receptor beta chains follows, all from one sample in a study of shared clonotypes between healthy human individuals. Libraries were prepared by immunoSEQ multiplex PCR; TCRdb keeps only in-frame clonotypes and omits some of them. The repertoire holds about 2.4 million clones, roughly 92% seen once, with 0.11% to 0.15% in the top ten. The sample consisted of naive CD4+ T cells sorted from blood. These receptors all stem from a man in his late teens or twenties in good health. Each CDR3 is given with its conserved first and last residue. The D gene is left open where the match is weak. For some rows the clone size is stated as once, few or many, or as a class when expanded; others skip it.

clone_size j_call v_call d_call cdr3_nt cdr3_aa
NA TRBJ1-5 TRBV6-1 TRBD1 TGTGCCAGCAGTGGGGACAGGGGAAGAAATCAGCCCCAGCATTTT CASSGDRGRNQPQHF
once TRBJ1-5 TRBV11-3 NA TGTGCCAGCAGCATCCGGACCTTAAGAATTAATCAGCCCCAGCATTTT CASSIRTLRINQPQHF
few TRBJ1-1 TRBV30 NA TGTGCCTGGAGGACAGGTTCTCGGGCAGGTGAAGCTTTCTTT CAWRTGSRAGEAFF
NA TRBJ1-1 TRBV19 NA TGTGCCAGTAGAAAAACCGGCCTGTCGACTGAAGCTTTCTTT CASRKTGLSTEAFF
few TRBJ1-1 TRBV25-1 NA TGTGCCAGCAGGCGGGACTCCACAAGAGCTTTCTTT CASRRDSTRAFF
NA TRBJ2-3 TRBV5-1 TRBD1 TGCGCCAGCAGCTTGATGCAGGGGGCACCAGATACGCAGTATTTT CASSLMQGAPDTQYF
NA TRBJ2-7 TRBV7-2 TRBD2 TGTGCCAGCAGCCCCACTGGCGGGAGGGATTACGAGCAGTACTTC CASSPTGGRDYEQYF
NA TRBJ2-7 TRBV11-2 NA TGTGCCAGCAGCTTGAGACAAGGCATGAATCACGAGCAGTACTTC CASSLRQGMNHEQYF
NA TRBJ2-1 TRBV7-2 TRBD2 TGTGCCAGCAGTCAGGCTCGACTAGCGGGCTCCTACAATGAGCAGTTCTTC CASSQARLAGSYNEQFF
NA TRBJ2-5 TRBV5-1 TRBD2 TGCGCCAGCAGCTTGGGTGCGACTAGCGGCCAAGAGACCCAGTACTTC CASSLGATSGQETQYF